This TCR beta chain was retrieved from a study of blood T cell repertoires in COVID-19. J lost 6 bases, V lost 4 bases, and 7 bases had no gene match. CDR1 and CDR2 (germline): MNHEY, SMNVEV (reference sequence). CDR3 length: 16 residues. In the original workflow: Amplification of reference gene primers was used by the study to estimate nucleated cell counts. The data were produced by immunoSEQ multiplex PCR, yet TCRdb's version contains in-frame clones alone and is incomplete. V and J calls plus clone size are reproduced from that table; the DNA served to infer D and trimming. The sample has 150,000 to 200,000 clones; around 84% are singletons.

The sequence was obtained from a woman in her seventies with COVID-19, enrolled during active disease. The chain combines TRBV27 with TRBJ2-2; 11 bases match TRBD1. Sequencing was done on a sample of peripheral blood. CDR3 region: CASSSQDRGHPGELFF. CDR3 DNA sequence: TGTGCCAGCAGTTCCCAGGACAGGGGGCACCCCGGGGAGCTGTTTTTT.